A selection of T cell receptor beta chains follows, all from one sample in a study of identical twins. TCRdb recomputed calls from the 5' RACE reads with MiXCR, one row per CDR3 protein. There are roughly 250,000 distinct CDR3 sequences in the sample; about 7.3% occur only once, and roughly 3.6% lies in the top ten. These records were also assigned to another study, of yellow fever vaccine responses in identical twins.

Input material: memory (CD45RO+) T cells sorted from blood. These TCRs come from a woman aged 18 to 35 in good health. The CDR3 runs from the conserved cysteine through the conserved F or W.

V	J	CDR3
TRBV12-3/TRBV12-4	TRBJ1-3	CASRGSSGNTIYF
TRBV5-1	TRBJ1-2	CASSLDSLARDGYTF
TRBV6-1	TRBJ1-5	CASSEERADNQPQHF
TRBV11-2	TRBJ1-1	CASSLDLGARGTEAFF
TRBV29-1	TRBJ2-7	CSVRPEQQGTGEQYF
TRBV24-1	TRBJ2-7	CATSDPQRTSEQYF
TRBV7-2	TRBJ1-5	CASSLGRGSNQPQHF
TRBV5-1	TRBJ2-7	CASSLDPLGSGGPPWYF
TRBV12-3/TRBV12-4	TRBJ2-5	CASSSRLAGRETQYF
TRBV7-9	TRBJ1-1	CASSPLGGRTEAFF